This T cell receptor (beta chain) was sequenced during a study of blood T cell repertoires in COVID-19. Whole-study context: Sites in the United States, Italy and Spain provided acute and convalescent COVID-19 samples. Sample material is recorded as cDNA or gDNA derived from T cells, B-cell-depleted T cells, or PBMCs.

The CDR3 contains 12 residues. Trimming removed 1 base from V and 7 bases from J, with 8 bases in between. CDR1 is MGHDK, CDR2 SYGVNS, per germline. In the study's own analysis: Estimation of nucleated cell counts was performed using reference gene primer amplification. Only in-frame clones appear in the TCRdb table, and some are missing; sequencing was by immunoSEQ multiplex PCR. From that table come the V and J calls and clone size; the DNA was used to work out D and trimming. Of about 370,000 clones in the sample, 80% to 90% were seen once. Seattle participants joined during active infection and were tracked over time.

The clonotype was recovered from a woman younger than 45 with COVID-19, enrolled during active disease. Sequences were obtained from peripheral blood. The chain has TRBV25-1 and TRBJ2-7; D uncertain. The DNA of the CDR3 is TGTGCCAGCAGTGAATCCTACGGGGAGCAGTACTTC. It codes for CASSESYGEQYF.